The 6 T cell receptor beta chains given below trace back to one sample, sequenced in a study of siplizumab effects on memory and regulatory T cells. These TCRs' antigens remain unknown. Coculturing of the mixed lymphocyte reaction cells was performed at 37°C for less than seven days. The repertoire was sequenced with immunoSEQ multiplex PCR; TCRdb's copy has only in-frame clones and lacks some. Here the sample spans roughly 13,000 clones, approximately 49% being singletons. The sequenced sample consisted of CFSE-low (dividing) CD4+ T cells sorted from an allogeneic mixed lymphocyte reaction. These receptor sequences come from a human donor in good health; the cells came from an allogeneic mixed lymphocyte reaction.

The V and J genes are TRBV30 and TRBJ1-6, with 8 bases aligning to TRBD1. CDR1 and CDR2 from the germline V gene are GTSNPN and SVGIG (reference sequence). V gave up 5 bases and J gave up 8 bases; unmatched junction bases: 5. CDR3 size: 13 residues. The CDR3 DNA reads as TGTGCCTGGGGAGGACAGGGACATTCACCCCTCCACTTT. Protein sequence: CAWGGQGHSPLHF.

The chain has TRBV5-1 and TRBJ2-7; D may be TRBD1 (6 bases). Per the germline V gene, CDR1 is SGHRS and CDR2 is YFSETQ. V lost 4 bases to trimming and J lost 5 bases, with 16 bases between them. CDR3 size: 14 residues. In DNA, the CDR3 is TGCGCCAGCAGCAAGTGGACAGAAGGAGACGAGCAGTACTTC. Protein sequence: CASSKWTEGDEQYF.

V and J are TRBV27 and TRBJ1-6; 9 positions match TRBD1. Germline loops: CDR1 MNHEY, CDR2 SMNVEV (reference sequence). CDR3 length equals 15 residues. Trimming took 6 bases from V and 8 from J; bases not matched to a gene: 8. The CDR3 coding sequence is TGTGCCAGCAGAACAACCGGGACAGGGTATTCACCCCTCCACTTT. Encoded protein: CASRTTGTGYSPLHF.

This clone was counted between two and nine times. V usage is TRBV19 and J usage is TRBJ1-5, with a weak D call TRBD1 (5 bases). CDR3 length: 16 amino acids. Germline CDR1 is LNHDA and CDR2 is SQIVND (reference sequence). Trimming pared 6 bases from V and 2 bases from J, leaving 17 bases between. CDR3 in amino acids: CASRNLAWGGNQPQHF. For the CDR3, the DNA is TGTGCCAGTAGGAATCTCGCGTGGGGGGGCAATCAGCCCCAGCATTTT.

V gene TRBV5-4 combines with J gene TRBJ2-7; 7 nucleotides align to TRBD1. Germline trimming cut 2 bases from V and 0 bases from J; bases unmatched to any gene: 5. The CDR3 is made up of 15 amino acids. In germline, CDR1 is SGHNT, CDR2 YYREEE (reference sequence). Here the CDR3 DNA reads TGTGCCAGCAGCTTCAGGGGACAGAGCTCCTACGAGCAGTACTTC. This gives the protein CASSFRGQSSYEQYF.

The J gene is TRBJ2-3, the V gene TRBV5-1; TRBD2 is a possible D gene (5 bases). V lost 4 bases to trimming and J lost 1 base, with 10 bases between them. Germline CDR1 and CDR2: SGHRS and YFSETQ. This CDR3 spans 14 amino acids. The CDR3 region is CASSAERGTDTQYF. The CDR3 nucleotides read TGCGCCAGCAGCGCAGAGAGGGGCACAGATACGCAGTATTTT.